This passage covers 17 T cell receptor beta chains from one sample sequenced in a study of blood T cell repertoires in COVID-19. Using immunoSEQ multiplex PCR, the repertoire was profiled, and TCRdb retains in-frame clones only, with some absent. The table records tens of thousands of clones, around 85% of them present only once. Sequenced: peripheral blood. The receptors were gathered from a man aged 60 to 75 with acute or convalescent COVID-19.

The chain joins TRBV10-3 to TRBJ1-2, with no clear D. Germline V lookup: CDR1 ENHRY, CDR2 SYGVKD. The CDR3 is 12 amino acids. Trimming removed 1 base at V and 6 bases at J, with 6 bases between. The CDR3 loop is CAISEFQNGYTF. The CDR3 DNA sequence: TGTGCCATCAGTGAGTTTCAGAATGGCTACACCTTC.

This clone was observed once. The chain couples TRBV5-8 to TRBJ2-3, with 10 positions matching TRBD2. The germline gives CDR1 SGHTS, CDR2 YDEGEE. The CDR3 extends over 19 amino acids. V shed 0 bases, J shed 13 bases, and the junction held 23 bases outside the gene matches. The CDR3 loop reads CASSLVSSGTSVPGRREYF. The CDR3 nucleotides are TGTGCCAGCAGCTTGGTGAGCTCGGGGACTAGCGTCCCTGGGAGGAGGGAGTATTTT. The full variable domain, with the rest looked up from reference TRBV5-8 and TRBJ2-3, is EAGVTQSPTHLIKTRGQQATLRCSPISGHTSVYWYQQALGLGLQFLLWYDEGEERNRGNFPPRFSGRQFPNYSSELNVNALELEDSALYLCASSLVSSGTSVPGRREYFGPGTRLTVL.

The chain employs TRBV30 and TRBJ1-2, with D tentatively TRBD1 (6 bases). The CDR3 covers 12 residues. Germline V gene data show CDR1 as GTSNPN and CDR2 as SVGIG (reference sequence). Trimming took 0 bases from V and 8 from J, leaving 10 bases between them. This CDR3 reads CAWSVYQGGYTF. In DNA form, the CDR3 reads TGTGCCTGGAGTGTATACCAGGGGGGCTACACCTTC.

The chain is built from TRBV24-1 and TRBJ1-5; D unclear. V shed 4 bases and J shed 1 base, with 16 bases lying between them. The CDR3 sequence is 17 residues long. The germline V gene has CDR1 KGHDR and CDR2 SFDVKD. The CDR3 sequence is CATSDPIEGVSNQPQHF. CDR3 nucleotide sequence: TGTGCCACCAGTGACCCCATTGAGGGAGTAAGCAATCAGCCCCAGCATTTT.

The chain couples TRBV5-1 to TRBJ2-2; 9 positions match TRBD1. Losses at the gene ends were 2 bases for V and 2 bases for J; bases not matched to a gene: 4. Germline V gene sequence: CDR1 SGHRS, CDR2 YFSETQ. CDR3 length equals 16 residues. Here the CDR3 reads CASSFGDRVNTGELFF. The CDR3 coding sequence is TGCGCCAGCAGCTTCGGGGACAGGGTCAACACCGGGGAGCTGTTTTTT.

The CDR3 nucleotides are TGTGCCAGCAGCTTAGATGCGTACACTGAAGCTTTCTTT. As protein: CASSLDAYTEAFF. The chain recombines TRBV11-3 with TRBJ1-1, with D uncertain. The CDR3 is 13 residues long. Germline values: CDR1 SGHNT, CDR2 YENEEA. Trimming stripped 0 bases from V and 3 bases from J, with 5 bases between.

J is TRBJ2-7 and V is TRBV5-5, with D tentatively TRBD1 (6 bases). The V end lost 3 bases, the J end lost 3 bases, and 16 bases lay between the germline ends. There are 15 residues in the CDR3. Germline CDR1 reads SGHKS; CDR2 reads YYEKEE (reference sequence). The CDR3 is CASSSTNRVFYEQYF. The DNA of the CDR3 is TGTGCCAGCAGCTCCACCAACAGGGTTTTCTACGAGCAGTACTTC. Together with reference TRBV5-5 and TRBJ2-7, the CDR3 gives the full variable domain: DAGVTQSPTHLIKTRGQQVTLRCSPISGHKSVSWYQQVLGQGPQFIFQYYEKEERGRGNFPDRFSARQFPNYSSELNVNALLLGDSALYLCASSSTNRVFYEQYFGPGTRLTVT.

The J gene is TRBJ2-6, the V gene TRBV5-4; D not certain. V lost 10 bases to trimming and J lost 0 bases, with 8 bases between them. From germline, CDR1 is SGHNT and CDR2 YYREEE (reference sequence). The CDR3 runs to 13 residues. The DNA for the CDR3 is TGTGCCGGCCGAAGCTCTGGGGCCAACGTCCTGACTTTC. Translation: CAGRSSGANVLTF.

V gene TRBV4-3 combines with J gene TRBJ1-2, with 9 nucleotides matching TRBD1. The V gene end was trimmed by 1 base and the J gene end by 7 bases; junction bases not matched to a gene: 4. CDR3 size: 14 residues. Germline values: CDR1 LGHNA, CDR2 YSLEER. The CDR3 nucleotides are TGCGCCAGCAGCCAAGGGGACAGGGAGGGTGGCTACACCTTC. This codes for CASSQGDREGGYTF.

The chain is built from TRBV18 and TRBJ1-2, with TRBD1 matching 9 bases. The CDR3 totals 15 residues. Germline V CDR1 and CDR2: KGHSH, LQKENI. With 3 bases clipped from V and 7 bases from J, the junction kept 9 bases outside the gene matches. Here the CDR3 DNA reads TGTGCCAGCTCACCTCAGGGACAGGGCGGTCGTGGCTACACCTTC. Translating it yields CASSPQGQGGRGYTF.

This chain links TRBV9 with TRBJ2-2, with a weak D call TRBD2 (6 bases). The CDR3 is 16 residues long. Trimming cost V 4 bases and J 4 bases, with 17 bases left between them. Germline loops: CDR1 SGDLS, CDR2 YYNGEE. In DNA form, the CDR3 reads TGTGCCAGCAGCCCCCGGGCTAGCGAAGGCACCGGGGAGCTGTTTTTT. Translation: CASSPRASEGTGELFF.

V usage is TRBV9 and J usage is TRBJ2-3; D is ambiguous. The CDR3 consists of 15 residues. In germline, CDR1 is SGDLS, CDR2 YYNGEE. V lost 0 bases and J lost 2, with 10 bases in between. The CDR3 loop reads CASSVESAVTDTQYF. The DNA of the CDR3 is TGTGCCAGCAGCGTAGAATCGGCGGTCACAGATACGCAGTATTTT.

Comments on this clone: The germline gene is not matched at one end of the junction; a read error may be the cause. The identical CDR3 is also encoded by other nucleotide sequences in the sample. The gene calls are TRBV13 and TRBJ2-7; 7 bases fit TRBD1. The CDR3 has 15 amino acids. Germline V gives CDR1 PRHDT, CDR2 FYEKMQ (reference sequence). CDR3 region: CASSLGLGAGGEQYF. As DNA, the CDR3 is TGTGCTAGCAGCTTAGGCCTTGGGGCAGGGGGCGAGCAGTACTTC.

Only one count was recorded for this clone. CDR3 DNA sequence: TGTGCCAGCAGGCCTGGGGACAGTACGGATGAAAAACTGTTTTTT. It encodes CASRPGDSTDEKLFF. The chain uses TRBV6-5 and TRBJ1-4, with 7 bases aligning to TRBD1. Germline loops: CDR1 MNHEY, CDR2 SVGAGI. The CDR3 consists of 15 residues. The junction had 10 bases not matched to a gene; V was cut back by 6 bases and J by 6 bases.

This sequence joins TRBV7-2 and TRBJ1-2, with 9 bases lining up with TRBD1. Germline V gene lookup returns CDR1 SGHTA and CDR2 FQGNSA. The ends lost 4 bases at V and 8 bases at J; junction bases unmatched: 5. This CDR3 region has 13 residues. Here the CDR3 reads CASSSGQGYGYTF. Written as DNA, the CDR3 is TGTGCCAGCAGCTCGGGACAGGGTTACGGCTACACCTTC. Full variable domain (outside the CDR3, taken from reference TRBV7-2 and TRBJ1-2): GAGVSQSPSNKVTEKGKDVELRCDPISGHTALYWYRQSLGQGLEFLIYFQGNSAPDKSGLPSDRFSAERTGGSVSTLTIQRTQQEDSAVYLCASSSGQGYGYTFGSGTRLTVV.

The genes are TRBV5-4 and TRBJ2-3, with D maybe TRBD1 (6 bases). Between the trimmed V and J ends, which lost 0 bases and 0 bases, there was a span of 8 bases. CDR3 size: 15 residues. Germline loops: CDR1 SGHNT, CDR2 YYREEE (reference sequence). CDR3 DNA: TGTGCCAGCAGCTTGGGAGGGGGTAGCACAGATACGCAGTATTTT. Translated, it gives CASSLGGGSTDTQYF.

In this sample, this clone turned up once. V and J are TRBV5-1 and TRBJ2-1; D possibly corresponds to TRBD1 (5 bases). CDR3 length: 13 amino acids. Germline CDR1 SGHRS, CDR2 YFSETQ. V lost 1 base, J lost 6 bases, and 8 bases lay in between. This CDR3 reads CASSLQGGNEQFF. The CDR3 DNA follows: TGCGCCAGCAGCTTGCAGGGTGGCAATGAGCAGTTCTTC.